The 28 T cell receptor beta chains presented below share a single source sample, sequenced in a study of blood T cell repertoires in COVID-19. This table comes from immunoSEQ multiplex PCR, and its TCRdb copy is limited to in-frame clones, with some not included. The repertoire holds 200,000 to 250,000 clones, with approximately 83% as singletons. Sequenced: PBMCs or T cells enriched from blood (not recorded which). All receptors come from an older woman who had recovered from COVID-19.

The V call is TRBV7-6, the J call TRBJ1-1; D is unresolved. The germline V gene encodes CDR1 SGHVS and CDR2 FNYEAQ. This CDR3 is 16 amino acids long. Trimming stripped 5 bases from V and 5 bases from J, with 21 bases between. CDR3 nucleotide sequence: TGTGCCAGCAGCCCAAGAGGACTGGCACTGTGGACTGAAGCTTTCTTT. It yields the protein CASSPRGLALWTEAFF. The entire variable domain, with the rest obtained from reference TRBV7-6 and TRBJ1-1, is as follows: GAGVSQSPRYKVTKRGQDVALRCDPISGHVSLYWYRQALGQGPEFLTYFNYEAQQDKSGLPNDRFSAERPEGSISTLTIQRTEQRDSAMYRCASSPRGLALWTEAFFGQGTRLTVV.

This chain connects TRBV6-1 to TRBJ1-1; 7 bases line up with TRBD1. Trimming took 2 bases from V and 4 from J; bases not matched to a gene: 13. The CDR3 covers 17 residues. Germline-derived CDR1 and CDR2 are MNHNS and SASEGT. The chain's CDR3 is CASSELRGGAASTEAFF. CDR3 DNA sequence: TGTGCCAGCAGTGAATTGCGAGGGGGCGCGGCAAGCACTGAAGCTTTCTTT.

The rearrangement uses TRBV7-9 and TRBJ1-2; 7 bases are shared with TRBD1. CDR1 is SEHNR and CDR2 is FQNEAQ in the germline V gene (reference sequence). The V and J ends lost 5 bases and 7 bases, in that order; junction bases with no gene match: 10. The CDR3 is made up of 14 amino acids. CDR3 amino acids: CASSPTQQGFGYTF. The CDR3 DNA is TGTGCCAGCAGCCCGACCCAACAGGGGTTTGGCTACACCTTC. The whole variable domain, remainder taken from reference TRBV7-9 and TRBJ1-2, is DTGVSQNPRHKITKRGQNVTFRCDPISEHNRLYWYRQTLGQGPEFLTYFQNEAQLEKSRLLSDRFSAERPKGSFSTLEIQRTEQGDSAMYLCASSPTQQGFGYTFGSGTRLTVV.

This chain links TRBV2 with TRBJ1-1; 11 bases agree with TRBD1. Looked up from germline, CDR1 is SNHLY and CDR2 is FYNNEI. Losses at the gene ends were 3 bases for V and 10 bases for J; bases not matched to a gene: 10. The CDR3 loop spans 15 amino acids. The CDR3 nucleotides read TGTGCCAGCAGTGAGAGAGGACAGGGGGCAAGGAGAGCTTTCTTT. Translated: CASSERGQGARRAFF.

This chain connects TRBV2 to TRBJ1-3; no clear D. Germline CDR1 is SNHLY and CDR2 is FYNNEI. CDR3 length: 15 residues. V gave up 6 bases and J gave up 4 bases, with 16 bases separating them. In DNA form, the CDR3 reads TGTGCCAGCAGCCAGGATGCATACTCCGGAAACACCATATATTTT. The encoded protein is CASSQDAYSGNTIYF.

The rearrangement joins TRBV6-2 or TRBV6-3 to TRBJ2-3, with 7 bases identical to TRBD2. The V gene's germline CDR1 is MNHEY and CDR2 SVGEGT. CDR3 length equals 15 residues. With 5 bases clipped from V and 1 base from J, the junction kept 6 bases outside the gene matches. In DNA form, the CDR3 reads TGTGCCAGCAGTGAGCCCACTAGCGGCACAGATACGCAGTATTTT. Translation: CASSEPTSGTDTQYF.

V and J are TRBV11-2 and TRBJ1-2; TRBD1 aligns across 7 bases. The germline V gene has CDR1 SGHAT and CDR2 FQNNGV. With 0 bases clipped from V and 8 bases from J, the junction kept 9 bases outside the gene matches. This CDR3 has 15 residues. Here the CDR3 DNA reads TGTGCCAGCAGCTTAGAAGGCGAGAGGGGGCAAGGCTACACCTTC. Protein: CASSLEGERGQGYTF.

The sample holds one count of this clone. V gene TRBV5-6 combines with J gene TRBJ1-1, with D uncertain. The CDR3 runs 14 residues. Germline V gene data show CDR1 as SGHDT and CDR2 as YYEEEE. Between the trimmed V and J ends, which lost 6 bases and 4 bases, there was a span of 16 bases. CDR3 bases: TGTGCCAGCAACGAAGGGAGGGTCCGCACTGAAGCTTTCTTT. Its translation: CASNEGRVRTEAFF.

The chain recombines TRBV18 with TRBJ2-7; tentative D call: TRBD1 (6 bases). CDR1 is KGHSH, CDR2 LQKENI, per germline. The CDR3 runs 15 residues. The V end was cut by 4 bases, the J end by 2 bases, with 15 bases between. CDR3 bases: TGTGCCAGCTCACTGACAGGCCCGTCTACCTACGAGCAGTACTTC. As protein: CASSLTGPSTYEQYF.

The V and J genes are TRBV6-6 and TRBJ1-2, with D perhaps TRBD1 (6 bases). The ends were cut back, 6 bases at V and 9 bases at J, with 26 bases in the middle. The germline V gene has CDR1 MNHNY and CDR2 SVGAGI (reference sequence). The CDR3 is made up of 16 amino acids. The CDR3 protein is CASSLTLEGGRYSYTF. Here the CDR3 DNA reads TGTGCCAGCAGCCTCACTCTGGAGGGGGGGCGTTACAGCTACACCTTC.

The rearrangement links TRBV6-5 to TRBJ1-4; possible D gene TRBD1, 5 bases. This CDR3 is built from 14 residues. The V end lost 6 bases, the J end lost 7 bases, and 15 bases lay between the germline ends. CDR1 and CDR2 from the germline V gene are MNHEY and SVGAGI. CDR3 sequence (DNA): TGTGCCAGCAGGAGCAGGGATTTGGGTGAAAAACTGTTTTTT. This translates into CASRSRDLGEKLFF.

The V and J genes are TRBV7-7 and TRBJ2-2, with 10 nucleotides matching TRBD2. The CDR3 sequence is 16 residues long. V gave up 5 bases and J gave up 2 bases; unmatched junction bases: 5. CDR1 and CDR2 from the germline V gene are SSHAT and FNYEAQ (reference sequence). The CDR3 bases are TGTGCCAGCAGCCCGGGACTAGCGAGAAACACCGGGGAGCTGTTTTTT. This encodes CASSPGLARNTGELFF.

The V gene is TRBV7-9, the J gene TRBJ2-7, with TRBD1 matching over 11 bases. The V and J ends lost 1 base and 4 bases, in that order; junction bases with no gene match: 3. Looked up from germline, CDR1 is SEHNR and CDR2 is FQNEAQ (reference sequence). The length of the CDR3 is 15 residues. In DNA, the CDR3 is TGTGCCAGCAGCTTAGGGACAGGGGGCCCTTACGAGCAGTACTTC. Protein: CASSLGTGGPYEQYF.

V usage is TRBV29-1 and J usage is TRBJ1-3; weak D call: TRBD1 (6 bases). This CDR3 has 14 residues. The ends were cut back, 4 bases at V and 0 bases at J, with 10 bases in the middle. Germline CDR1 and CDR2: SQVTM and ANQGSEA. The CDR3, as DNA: TGCAGCGTTGTACAGGGCCTCTCTGGAAACACCATATATTTT. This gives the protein CSVVQGLSGNTIYF.

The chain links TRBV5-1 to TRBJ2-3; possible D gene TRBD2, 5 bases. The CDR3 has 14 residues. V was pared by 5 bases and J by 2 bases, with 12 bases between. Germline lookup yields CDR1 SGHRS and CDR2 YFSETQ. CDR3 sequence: CASRASPVTDTQYF. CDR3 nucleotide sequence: TGCGCCAGCAGGGCTAGCCCAGTCACAGATACGCAGTATTTT.

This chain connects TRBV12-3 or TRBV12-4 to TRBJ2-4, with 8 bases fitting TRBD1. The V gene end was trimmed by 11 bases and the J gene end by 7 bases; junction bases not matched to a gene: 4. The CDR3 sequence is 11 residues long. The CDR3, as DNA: TGTGCCGTCCACAGGGGGAACATTCAGTACTTC. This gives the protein CAVHRGNIQYF.

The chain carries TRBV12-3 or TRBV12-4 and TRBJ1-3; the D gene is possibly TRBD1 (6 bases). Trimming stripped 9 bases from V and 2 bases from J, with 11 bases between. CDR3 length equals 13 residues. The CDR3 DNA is TGTGCCAGTACAACAGGGACTGGAAACACCATATATTTT. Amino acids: CASTTGTGNTIYF.

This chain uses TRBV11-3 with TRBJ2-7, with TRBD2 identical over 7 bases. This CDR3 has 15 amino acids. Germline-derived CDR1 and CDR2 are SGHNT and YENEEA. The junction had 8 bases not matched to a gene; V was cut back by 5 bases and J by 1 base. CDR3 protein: CASSQSGAGSYEQYF. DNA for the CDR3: TGTGCCAGCAGCCAAAGCGGGGCCGGGTCCTACGAGCAGTACTTC.

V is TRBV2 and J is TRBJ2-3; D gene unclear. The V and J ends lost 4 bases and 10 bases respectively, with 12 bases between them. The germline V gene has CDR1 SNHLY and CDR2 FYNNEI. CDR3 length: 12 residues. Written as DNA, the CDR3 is TGTGCCAGCAGTGCCTCACTATCACCGCAGTATTTT. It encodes CASSASLSPQYF. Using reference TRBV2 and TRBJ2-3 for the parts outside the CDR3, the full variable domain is EPEVTQTPSHQVTQMGQEVILRCVPISNHLYFYWYRQILGQKVEFLVSFYNNEISEKSEIFDDQFSVERPDGSNFTLKIRSTKLEDSAMYFCASSASLSPQYFGPGTRLTVL.

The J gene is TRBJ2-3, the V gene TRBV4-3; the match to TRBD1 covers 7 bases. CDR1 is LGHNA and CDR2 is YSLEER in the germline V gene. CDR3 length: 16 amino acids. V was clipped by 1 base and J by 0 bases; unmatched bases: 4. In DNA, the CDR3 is TGCGCCAGCAGCCAAGGAGGGGGCCCGAGCACAGATACGCAGTATTTT. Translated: CASSQGGGPSTDTQYF.

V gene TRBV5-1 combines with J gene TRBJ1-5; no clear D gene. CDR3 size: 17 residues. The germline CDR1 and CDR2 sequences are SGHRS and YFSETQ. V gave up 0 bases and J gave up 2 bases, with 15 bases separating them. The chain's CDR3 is CASSLEPTQAGNQPQHF. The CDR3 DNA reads TGCGCCAGCAGCTTGGAGCCCACCCAAGCCGGCAATCAGCCCCAGCATTTT.

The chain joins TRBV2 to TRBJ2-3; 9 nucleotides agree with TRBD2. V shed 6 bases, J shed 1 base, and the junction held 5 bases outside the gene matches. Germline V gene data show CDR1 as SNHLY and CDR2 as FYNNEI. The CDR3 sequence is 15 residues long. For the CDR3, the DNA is TGTGCCAGCAGGGCTAGCGGGGCTGGCACAGATACGCAGTATTTT. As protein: CASRASGAGTDTQYF.

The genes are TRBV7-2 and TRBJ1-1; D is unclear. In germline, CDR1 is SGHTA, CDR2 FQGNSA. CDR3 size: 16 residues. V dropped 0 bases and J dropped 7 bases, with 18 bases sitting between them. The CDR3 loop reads CASSLASHAGSNEAFF. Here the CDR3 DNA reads TGTGCCAGCAGCTTAGCGTCTCATGCGGGCTCGAATGAAGCTTTCTTT.

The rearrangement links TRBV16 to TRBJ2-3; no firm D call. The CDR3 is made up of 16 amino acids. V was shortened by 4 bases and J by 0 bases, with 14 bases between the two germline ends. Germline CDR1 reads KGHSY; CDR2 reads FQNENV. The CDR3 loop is CASSLPPALSTDTQYF. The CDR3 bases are TGTGCCAGCAGCCTCCCGCCAGCGCTTAGCACAGATACGCAGTATTTT.

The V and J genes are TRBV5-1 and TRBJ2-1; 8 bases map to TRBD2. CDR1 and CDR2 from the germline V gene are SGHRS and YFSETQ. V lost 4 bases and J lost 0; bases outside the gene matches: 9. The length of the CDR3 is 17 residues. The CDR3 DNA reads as TGCGCCAGCAGCCTAGGGACTAGTGCCTTCTCCTACAATGAGCAGTTCTTC. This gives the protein CASSLGTSAFSYNEQFF.

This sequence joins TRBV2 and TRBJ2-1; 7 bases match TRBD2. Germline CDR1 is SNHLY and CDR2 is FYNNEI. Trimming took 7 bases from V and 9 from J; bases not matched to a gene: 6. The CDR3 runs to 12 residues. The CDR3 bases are TGTGCCAGCACGCGGGAGCGTGGTGAGCAGTTCTTC. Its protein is CASTRERGEQFF.

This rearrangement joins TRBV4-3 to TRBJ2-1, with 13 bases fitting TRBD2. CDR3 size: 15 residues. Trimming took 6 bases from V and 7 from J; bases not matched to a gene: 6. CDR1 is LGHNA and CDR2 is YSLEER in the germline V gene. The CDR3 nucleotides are TGCGCCAGCAGGCCCACTAGCGGGGGGGCGAATGAGCAGTTCTTC. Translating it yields CASRPTSGGANEQFF.

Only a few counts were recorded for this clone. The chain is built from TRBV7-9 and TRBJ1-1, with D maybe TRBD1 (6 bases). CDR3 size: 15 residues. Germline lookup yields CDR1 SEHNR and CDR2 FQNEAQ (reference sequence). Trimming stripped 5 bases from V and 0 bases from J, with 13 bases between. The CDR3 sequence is CASSLSGGLNTEAFF. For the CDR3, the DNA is TGTGCCAGCAGCCTCTCGGGGGGGCTGAACACTGAAGCTTTCTTT.